This TCR beta chain was identified during a study of post-analysis software for immune sequencing data. Study-wide context: The study covered relapsing-remitting, secondary progressive and progressive-relapsing courses of multiple sclerosis. Study outcomes and limitations: Four or five TRBV segments, TRBV5-6, TRBV5-1 and TRBV20-1 among them, were found more frequent in patients than controls. People with multiple sclerosis had a significantly lower normalized Chao1 diversity than controls did.

This clonotype was seen a few times. The antigen is not known. Tagging with unique molecular identifiers was a feature of the TCR beta cDNA libraries. Roughly 0.5 million cDNA molecules were obtained from 1 to 10 million T cells. From the PCR reads, TCRdb called clonotypes with MiXCR, one entry per CDR3 protein. The sample records some 890,000 distinct CDR3 sequences, approximately 53% being singletons. V lost 4 bases, J lost 6 bases, and 2 bases stayed unmatched. Germline lookup yields CDR1 ENHRY and CDR2 SYGVKD. The length of the CDR3 is 13 residues. The sequence derives from a girl under 18 with multiple sclerosis. Sequencing input: blood. The V and J genes are TRBV10-3 and TRBJ1-5, with 8 positions matching TRBD1. CDR3 sequence: CAISATGGQPQHF. In nucleotides, the CDR3 is TGTGCCATCAGTGCAACAGGGGGTCAGCCCCAGCATTTT.